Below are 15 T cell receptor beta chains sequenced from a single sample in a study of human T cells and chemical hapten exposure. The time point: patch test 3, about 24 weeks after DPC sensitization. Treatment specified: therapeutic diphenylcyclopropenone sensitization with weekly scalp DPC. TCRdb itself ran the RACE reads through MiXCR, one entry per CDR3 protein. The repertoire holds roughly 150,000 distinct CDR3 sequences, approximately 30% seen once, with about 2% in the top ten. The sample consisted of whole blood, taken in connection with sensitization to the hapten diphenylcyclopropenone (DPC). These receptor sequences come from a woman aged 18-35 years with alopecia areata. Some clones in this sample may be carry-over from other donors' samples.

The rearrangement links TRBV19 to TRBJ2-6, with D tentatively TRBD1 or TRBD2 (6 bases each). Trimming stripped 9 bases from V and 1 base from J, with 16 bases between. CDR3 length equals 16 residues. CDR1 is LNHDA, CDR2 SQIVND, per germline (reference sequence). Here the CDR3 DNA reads TGTGCCAGCCTAAGAGGGGGGCCTTCTGGGGCCAACGTCCTGACTTTC. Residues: CASLRGGPSGANVLTF. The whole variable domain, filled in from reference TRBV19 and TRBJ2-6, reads DGGITQSPKYLFRKEGQNVTLSCEQNLNHDAMYWYRQDPGQGLRLIYYSQIVNDFQKGDIAEGYSVSREKKESFPLTVTSAQKNPTAFYLCASLRGGPSGANVLTFGAGSRLTVL.

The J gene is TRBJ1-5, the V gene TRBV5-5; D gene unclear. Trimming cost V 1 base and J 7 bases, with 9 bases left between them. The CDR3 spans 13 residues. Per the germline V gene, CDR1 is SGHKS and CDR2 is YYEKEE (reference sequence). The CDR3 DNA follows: TGTGCCAGCAGCTTGACGGCTAAGCAGCCCCAGCATTTT. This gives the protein CASSLTAKQPQHF.

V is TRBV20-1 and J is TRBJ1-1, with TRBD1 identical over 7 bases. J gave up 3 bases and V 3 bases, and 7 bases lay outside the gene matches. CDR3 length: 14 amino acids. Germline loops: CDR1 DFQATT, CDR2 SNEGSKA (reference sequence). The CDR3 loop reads CSASGTAGYTEAFF. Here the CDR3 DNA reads TGCAGTGCTAGCGGGACAGCAGGATACACTGAAGCTTTCTTT.

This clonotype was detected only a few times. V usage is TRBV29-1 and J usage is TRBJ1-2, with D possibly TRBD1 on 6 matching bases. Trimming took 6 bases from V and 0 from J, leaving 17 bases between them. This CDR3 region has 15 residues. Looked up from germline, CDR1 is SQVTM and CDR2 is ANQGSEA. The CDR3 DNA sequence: TGCAGCGTCCAATCACGTGCAGGGGCTAACTATGGCTACACCTTC. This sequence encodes CSVQSRAGANYGYTF.

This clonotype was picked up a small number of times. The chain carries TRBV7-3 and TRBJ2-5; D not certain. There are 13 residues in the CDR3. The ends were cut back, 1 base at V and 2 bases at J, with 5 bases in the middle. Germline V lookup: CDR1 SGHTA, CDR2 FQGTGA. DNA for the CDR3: TGTGCCAGCAGCTTAATAGTTCAAGAGACCCAGTACTTC. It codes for CASSLIVQETQYF.

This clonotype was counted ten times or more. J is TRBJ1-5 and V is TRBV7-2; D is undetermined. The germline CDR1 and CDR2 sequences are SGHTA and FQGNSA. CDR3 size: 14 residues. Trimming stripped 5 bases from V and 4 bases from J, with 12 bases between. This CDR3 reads CASSRAGRNQPQHF. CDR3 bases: TGTGCCAGCAGCCGGGCGGGCAGAAATCAGCCCCAGCATTTT.

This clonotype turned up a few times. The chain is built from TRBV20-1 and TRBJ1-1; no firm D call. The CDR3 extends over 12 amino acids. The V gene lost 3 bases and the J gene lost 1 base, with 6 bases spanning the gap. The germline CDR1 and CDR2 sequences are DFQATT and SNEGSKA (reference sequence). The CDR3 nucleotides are TGCAGTGCTAGCTACACGAACACTGAAGCTTTCTTT. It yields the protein CSASYTNTEAFF.

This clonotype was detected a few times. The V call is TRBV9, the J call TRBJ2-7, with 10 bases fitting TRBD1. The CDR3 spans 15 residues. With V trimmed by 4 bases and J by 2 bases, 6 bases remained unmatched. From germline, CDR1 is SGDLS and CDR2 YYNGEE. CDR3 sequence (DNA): TGTGCCAGCAGCCAGGGACAGGGGCCAACCTACGAGCAGTACTTC. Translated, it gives CASSQGQGPTYEQYF. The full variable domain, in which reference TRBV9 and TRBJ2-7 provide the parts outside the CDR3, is DSGVTQTPKHLITATGQRVTLRCSPRSGDLSVYWYQQSLDQGLQFLIQYYNGEERAKGNILERFSAQQFPDLHSELNLSSLELGDSALYFCASSQGQGPTYEQYFGPGTRLTVT.

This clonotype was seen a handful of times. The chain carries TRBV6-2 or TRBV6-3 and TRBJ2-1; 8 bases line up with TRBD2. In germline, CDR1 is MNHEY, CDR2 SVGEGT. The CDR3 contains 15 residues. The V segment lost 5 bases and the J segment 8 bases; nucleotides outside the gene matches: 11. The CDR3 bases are TGTGCCAGCAGTCTTGAGGGACTAGTGGTCGATGAGCAGTTCTTC. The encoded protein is CASSLEGLVVDEQFF.

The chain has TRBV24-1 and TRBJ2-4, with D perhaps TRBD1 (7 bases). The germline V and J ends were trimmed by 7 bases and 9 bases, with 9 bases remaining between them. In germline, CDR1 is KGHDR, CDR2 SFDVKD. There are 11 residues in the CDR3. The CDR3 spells CATSQGGIQYF. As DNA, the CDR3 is TGTGCCACCAGCCAGGGGGGCATTCAGTACTTC.

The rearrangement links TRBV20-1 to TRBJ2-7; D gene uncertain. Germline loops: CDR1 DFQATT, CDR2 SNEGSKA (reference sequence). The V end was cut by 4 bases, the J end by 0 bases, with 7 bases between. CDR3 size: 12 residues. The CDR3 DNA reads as TGCAGTGCTAAACTCCCCTCCTACGAGCAGTACTTC. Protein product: CSAKLPSYEQYF.

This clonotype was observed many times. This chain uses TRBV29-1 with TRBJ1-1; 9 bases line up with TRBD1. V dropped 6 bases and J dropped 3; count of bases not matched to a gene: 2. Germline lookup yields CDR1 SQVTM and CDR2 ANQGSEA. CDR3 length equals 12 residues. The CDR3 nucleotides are TGCAGCGTGGGACAGGGAGACACTGAAGCTTTCTTT. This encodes CSVGQGDTEAFF.

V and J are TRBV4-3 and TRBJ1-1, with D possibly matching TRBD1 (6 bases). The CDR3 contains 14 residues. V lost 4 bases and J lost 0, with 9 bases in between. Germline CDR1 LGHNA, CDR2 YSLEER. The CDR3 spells CASSRDRLNTEAFF. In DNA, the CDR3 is TGCGCCAGCAGCCGTGACAGGTTGAACACTGAAGCTTTCTTT.

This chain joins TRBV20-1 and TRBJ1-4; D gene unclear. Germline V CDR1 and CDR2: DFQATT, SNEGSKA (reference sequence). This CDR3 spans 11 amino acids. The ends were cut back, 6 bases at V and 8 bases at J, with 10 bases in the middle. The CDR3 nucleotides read TGCAGTGCCCCCGGAGCCGAAAAACTGTTTTTT. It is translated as CSAPGAEKLFF.

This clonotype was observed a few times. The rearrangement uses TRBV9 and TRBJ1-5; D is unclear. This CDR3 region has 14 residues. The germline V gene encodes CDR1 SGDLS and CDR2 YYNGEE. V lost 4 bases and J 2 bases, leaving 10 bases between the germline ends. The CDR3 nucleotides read TGTGCCAGCAGCCGGACGGGTGGCAATCAGCCCCAGCATTTT. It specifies CASSRTGGNQPQHF.